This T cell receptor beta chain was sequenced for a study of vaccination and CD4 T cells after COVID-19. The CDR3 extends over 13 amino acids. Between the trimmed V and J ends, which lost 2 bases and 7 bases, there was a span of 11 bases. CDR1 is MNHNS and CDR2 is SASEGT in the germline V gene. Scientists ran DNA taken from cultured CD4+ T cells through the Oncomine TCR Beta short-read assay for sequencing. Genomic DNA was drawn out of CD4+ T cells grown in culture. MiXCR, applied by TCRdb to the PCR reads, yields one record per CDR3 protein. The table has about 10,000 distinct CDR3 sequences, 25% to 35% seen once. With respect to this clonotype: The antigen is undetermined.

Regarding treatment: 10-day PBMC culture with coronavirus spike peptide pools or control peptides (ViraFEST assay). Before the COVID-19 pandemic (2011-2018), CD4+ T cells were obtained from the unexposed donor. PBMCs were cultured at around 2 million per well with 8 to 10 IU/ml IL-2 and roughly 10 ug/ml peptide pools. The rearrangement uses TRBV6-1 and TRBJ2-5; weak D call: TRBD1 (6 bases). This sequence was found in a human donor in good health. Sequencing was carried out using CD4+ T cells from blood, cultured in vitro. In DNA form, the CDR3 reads TGTGCCAGCAGTGAACAGGGGCCCGGGACCCAGTACTTC. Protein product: CASSEQGPGTQYF.